One sample yielded the 31 T cell receptor beta chains listed below, sequenced in a study of cytomegalovirus exposure and HLA in healthy donors. The PCR made use of 60 Vbeta and 13 Jbeta primers. Some clones are missing from TCRdb's copy, which holds only in-frame ones; the method was immunoSEQ multiplex PCR. Counted here are some 150,000 clones, 70% to 90% occurring once; the ten biggest clones make up roughly 2.4%. The specimen was PBMCs. The receptors come from a woman between 18 and 30 years old in good health and CMV-seronegative.

The J gene is TRBJ1-5, the V gene TRBV19, with 12 bases that match TRBD1. The germline gives CDR1 LNHDA, CDR2 SQIVND (reference sequence). V was clipped by 4 bases and J by 6 bases; unmatched bases: 7. This CDR3 is 16 amino acids long. CDR3 sequence (DNA): TGTGCCAGTAGTACAGACGAGGGACAGGGGGCTCAGCCCCAGCATTTT. Translation gives CASSTDEGQGAQPQHF.

The rearrangement links TRBV7-2 to TRBJ2-7; maybe TRBD2 (6 bases). V lost 1 base and J 6 bases, leaving 16 bases between the germline ends. Germline V gene data show CDR1 as SGHTA and CDR2 as FQGNSA. The CDR3 spans 15 residues. Here the CDR3 reads CASSLEAGRWGEQYF. For the CDR3, the DNA is TGTGCCAGCAGCTTAGAGGCGGGGCGGTGGGGCGAGCAGTACTTC.

V usage is TRBV27 and J usage is TRBJ2-3; no clear D gene. V was clipped by 1 base and J by 5 bases, with 13 bases between them. This CDR3 contains 15 residues. Germline V gene lookup returns CDR1 MNHEY and CDR2 SMNVEV (reference sequence). This CDR3 is CASSLFSGLQDTQYF. The CDR3 coding sequence is TGTGCCAGCAGTTTATTTTCGGGTCTACAAGATACGCAGTATTTT.

The CDR3 sequence: CASSFGGTYNEQFF. The DNA for the CDR3 is TGTGCCAGTAGTTTCGGAGGAACCTACAATGAGCAGTTCTTC. The V gene is TRBV19, the J gene TRBJ2-1; a possible D gene is TRBD2 (5 bases). The V end lost 5 bases, the J end lost 2 bases, and 10 bases lay between the germline ends. Germline V lookup: CDR1 LNHDA, CDR2 SQIVND (reference sequence). The CDR3 runs 14 residues. The full variable domain, its missing parts supplied by reference TRBV19 and TRBJ2-1, is DGGITQSPKYLFRKEGQNVTLSCEQNLNHDAMYWYRQDPGQGLRLIYYSQIVNDFQKGDIAEGYSVSREKKESFPLTVTSAQKNPTAFYLCASSFGGTYNEQFFGPGTRLTVL.

This clone was counted between two and nine times. The J gene is TRBJ2-7, the V gene TRBV11-2; TRBD1 aligns across 9 bases. The CDR3 has 14 amino acids. Trimming at V came to 5 bases and at J to 3 bases, leaving 5 bases not matched to a gene. CDR1 is SGHAT, CDR2 FQNNGV, per germline. In DNA form, the CDR3 reads TGTGCCAGCAGCCCATGGACAGGGGTCTACGAGCAGTACTTC. This encodes CASSPWTGVYEQYF.

The rearrangement joins TRBV4-1 to TRBJ1-4, with D perhaps TRBD1 (5 bases). V shed 4 bases and J shed 2 bases, with 11 bases lying between them. Germline V CDR1 and CDR2: MGHRA, YSYEKL. The CDR3 length is 15 residues. The CDR3 is CASSPPGLTNEKLFF. The DNA of the CDR3 is TGCGCCAGCAGCCCCCCGGGACTGACTAATGAAAAACTGTTTTTT.

This clone occurred a few times. The chain links TRBV28 to TRBJ2-5; possibly TRBD1 for D (6 bases). Trimming took 2 bases from V and 2 from J, leaving 9 bases between them. Looked up from germline, CDR1 is MDHEN and CDR2 is SYDVKM. The CDR3 spans 14 residues. CDR3 protein: CASSLHRAQETQYF. The CDR3 region has the DNA TGTGCCAGCAGTTTACACAGGGCACAAGAGACCCAGTACTTC.

The CDR3 coding sequence is TGTGCCGGACCTGAAACAGGGACTGGGGCCAACGTCCTGACTTTC. The encoded protein is CAGPETGTGANVLTF. This chain joins TRBV19 and TRBJ2-6, with D possibly TRBD1 on 6 matching bases. Trimming shortened V by 11 bases and J by 2 bases, and 16 bases separated the two germline ends. Germline V gene lookup returns CDR1 LNHDA and CDR2 SQIVND (reference sequence). This CDR3 contains 15 residues.

The chain recombines TRBV21-1 with TRBJ1-5; TRBD1, the table's D call, was not compared with the DNA. TRBV21-1 is a documented pseudogene. CDR3 length: 17 amino acids. The CDR3 here is CASSSFRDTDSNQPQHF. CDR3 coding DNA: TGTGCCAGCAGCAGCTTCCGGGACACTGATAGCAATCAGCCCCAGCATTTT.

The chain carries TRBV5-1 and TRBJ2-7; TRBD2 might be the D (7 bases). This CDR3 region has 14 residues. Looked up from germline, CDR1 is SGHRS and CDR2 is YFSETQ. Trimming removed 4 bases at V and 2 bases at J, with 13 bases between. CDR3 in DNA: TGCGCCAGCAGCGAGGGGGGGGTTCCCTACGAGCAGTACTTC. It translates to CASSEGGVPYEQYF.

This rearrangement joins TRBV28 to TRBJ2-7; D perhaps matches TRBD1 (6 bases). Trimming took 4 bases from V and 1 from J, leaving 20 bases between them. Germline lookup yields CDR1 MDHEN and CDR2 SYDVKM. The length of the CDR3 is 17 residues. The CDR3 DNA is TGTGCCAGCAGTTCCCCCCTCCGGGACATCGGTTCCTACGAGCAGTACTTC. Its protein is CASSSPLRDIGSYEQYF.

The chain combines TRBV29-1 with TRBJ2-6; 10 nucleotides line up with TRBD1. The V gene's germline CDR1 is SQVTM and CDR2 ANQGSEA. This CDR3 region has 16 residues. The junction had 8 bases not matched to a gene; V was cut back by 7 bases and J by 2 bases. The CDR3 reads CSAYPGQGPGANVLTF. DNA for the CDR3: TGCAGCGCCTATCCGGGACAGGGGCCTGGGGCCAACGTCCTGACTTTC.

This chain uses TRBV7-2 with TRBJ2-1, with 7 positions matching TRBD2. The CDR3 has 18 residues. Germline assignment: CDR1 SGHTA and CDR2 FQGNSA. Trimming took 4 bases from V and 2 from J; bases not matched to a gene: 14. DNA for the CDR3: TGTGCCAGCAGCTATACCGGTGCGGGAGTCTACCCCTACAATGAGCAGTTCTTC. It codes for CASSYTGAGVYPYNEQFF.

The V gene is TRBV19, the J gene TRBJ1-1; no reliable D call. This CDR3 comprises 16 residues. Trimming took 7 bases from V and 2 from J, leaving 20 bases between them. Per germline, CDR1 LNHDA and CDR2 SQIVND (reference sequence). Here the CDR3 reads CASTPRVFLINTEAFF. DNA of the CDR3: TGTGCCAGTACCCCCCGCGTATTTTTGATAAACACTGAAGCTTTCTTT.

The J gene is TRBJ1-5, the V gene TRBV19; 9 nucleotides align to TRBD1. This CDR3 has 18 residues. V shed 0 bases, J shed 4 bases, and the junction held 10 bases outside the gene matches. Germline CDR1 LNHDA, CDR2 SQIVND (reference sequence). CDR3 region: CASSIDLWDREWNQPQHF. The CDR3 nucleotides read TGTGCCAGTAGTATAGATCTGTGGGACAGGGAATGGAATCAGCCCCAGCATTTT. The complete variable domain, with remaining parts taken from reference TRBV19 and TRBJ1-5, reads DGGITQSPKYLFRKEGQNVTLSCEQNLNHDAMYWYRQDPGQGLRLIYYSQIVNDFQKGDIAEGYSVSREKKESFPLTVTSAQKNPTAFYLCASSIDLWDREWNQPQHFGDGTRLSIL.

The V and J genes are TRBV6-5 and TRBJ1-2; tentative D call: TRBD1 (6 bases). The germline V and J ends were trimmed by 0 bases and 5 bases, with 10 bases remaining between them. This CDR3 has 14 amino acids. Germline CDR1 reads MNHEY; CDR2 reads SVGAGI. CDR3 residues: CASSYSDSTYGYTF. DNA for the CDR3: TGTGCCAGCAGTTACTCGGACAGTACGTATGGCTACACCTTC.

This clone was found a few times. This chain uses TRBV4-1 with TRBJ1-5; D gene uncertain. Trimming pared 6 bases from V and 5 bases from J, leaving 11 bases between. CDR3 length: 13 amino acids. Germline assignment: CDR1 MGHRA and CDR2 YSYEKL. The CDR3, as DNA: TGCGCCAGCAGTCCGAGTCTGGATCAGCCCCAGCATTTT. Protein product: CASSPSLDQPQHF.

The chain links TRBV9 to TRBJ2-7; 9 bases map to TRBD1. This CDR3 is 14 amino acids long. V was pared by 4 bases and J by 0 bases, with 2 bases of the junction left unmatched. Germline V gene lookup returns CDR1 SGDLS and CDR2 YYNGEE. CDR3 in amino acids: CASSLQGASYEQYF. As DNA, the CDR3 is TGTGCCAGCAGCTTACAGGGGGCCTCCTACGAGCAGTACTTC.

CDR3 in amino acids: CASSLSRGGTDTQYF. In DNA, the CDR3 is TGTGCCAGCAGTTTATCGCGGGGGGGTACAGATACGCAGTATTTT. V usage is TRBV27 and J usage is TRBJ2-3, with 9 bases fitting TRBD2. The CDR3 consists of 15 residues. J was trimmed by 3 bases and V by 0 bases; bases with no gene match: 1. In germline, CDR1 is MNHEY, CDR2 SMNVEV (reference sequence).

The chain carries TRBV7-6 and TRBJ2-3; 14 positions agree with TRBD2. This CDR3 is built from 16 residues. Germline lookup yields CDR1 SGHVS and CDR2 FNYEAQ. The ends lost 5 bases at V and 3 bases at J; junction bases unmatched: 4. The CDR3 loop reads CASSLRTSGGTDTQYF. As DNA, the CDR3 is TGTGCCAGCAGCCTAAGGACTAGCGGGGGGACAGATACGCAGTATTTT.

The J gene is TRBJ2-3, the V gene TRBV10-3; 12 nucleotides match TRBD2. Germline V lookup: CDR1 ENHRY, CDR2 SYGVKD. The CDR3 covers 17 residues. J lost 1 base, V lost 6 bases, and 8 bases had no gene match. CDR3 DNA: TGTGCCATCAGCGGGGCTAGCGGGAGGGCCGGCACAGATACGCAGTATTTT. The encoded protein is CAISGASGRAGTDTQYF.

The chain links TRBV6-5 to TRBJ2-4; 9 nucleotides align to TRBD1. The CDR3 extends over 14 amino acids. Germline V gene lookup returns CDR1 MNHEY and CDR2 SVGAGI. Trimming cost V 5 bases and J 8 bases; bases outside gene matches: 7. The CDR3 is CASSEGTGYDIQYF. The CDR3 bases are TGTGCCAGCAGTGAAGGGACAGGGTATGACATTCAGTACTTC.

The J gene is TRBJ2-6, the V gene TRBV5-5; TRBD1 agrees at 9 bases. The CDR3 covers 17 residues. V shed 4 bases and J 0 bases; nucleotides not matched to a gene: 5. Germline V gene sequence: CDR1 SGHKS, CDR2 YYEKEE (reference sequence). The CDR3 is CASSRTGDSSGANVLTF. Written as DNA, the CDR3 is TGTGCCAGCAGCCGGACAGGGGACTCCTCTGGGGCCAACGTCCTGACTTTC.

V gene TRBV29-1 combines with J gene TRBJ2-4; possibly TRBD2 for D (5 bases). The germline gives CDR1 SQVTM, CDR2 ANQGSEA. The CDR3 has 15 amino acids. Trimming took off 7 bases at V and 1 base at J, with 17 bases between the two ends. The CDR3 DNA is TGCAGCGCCTGGATGGTTGAGGGCGCCAAAAACATTCAGTACTTC. It is translated as CSAWMVEGAKNIQYF.

This clone was counted once. The V call is TRBV6-6, the J call TRBJ1-2; 9 bases line up with TRBD1. V gave up 0 bases and J gave up 3 bases; unmatched junction bases: 5. From germline, CDR1 is MNHNY and CDR2 SVGAGI (reference sequence). The CDR3 totals 16 residues. The CDR3 bases are TGTGCCAGCAGTTACTCGAAGGGACAGGGTCACTATGGCTACACCTTC. This codes for CASSYSKGQGHYGYTF.

The CDR3 region is CASSPGGYYGYTF. CDR3 sequence (DNA): TGTGCCAGCAGCCCAGGGGGATACTATGGCTACACCTTC. V is TRBV6-5 and J is TRBJ1-2; 7 bases map to TRBD1. The J segment lost 3 bases and the V segment lost 6 bases, leaving 4 bases of the junction unmatched. The V gene's germline CDR1 is MNHEY and CDR2 SVGAGI. The CDR3 contains 13 residues.

The gene calls are TRBV27 and TRBJ1-2; D gene uncertain. This CDR3 is 13 amino acids long. Trimming took off 4 bases at V and 2 bases at J, with 8 bases between the two ends. CDR1 and CDR2 from the germline V gene are MNHEY and SMNVEV (reference sequence). Here the CDR3 DNA reads TGTGCCAGCAGTTACGGCGGAAACTATGGCTACACCTTC. It encodes CASSYGGNYGYTF.

This clone turned up a few times. The chain combines TRBV28 with TRBJ1-6; D is perhaps TRBD1 (5 bases). CDR1 is MDHEN, CDR2 SYDVKM, per germline. The CDR3 contains 14 residues. V was pared by 7 bases and J by 7 bases, with 14 bases between. The chain's CDR3 is CASTSGTLNSPLHF. The CDR3 DNA follows: TGTGCCAGCACCTCCGGGACTCTAAATTCACCCCTCCACTTT.

This clone was detected once. The chain combines TRBV27 with TRBJ1-2; D is perhaps TRBD1 (6 bases). V was clipped by 1 base and J by 5 bases, with 11 bases between them. CDR3 length equals 14 residues. CDR1 is MNHEY, CDR2 SMNVEV, per germline (reference sequence). CDR3 in amino acids: CASSLFPQGYGYTF. In nucleotides, the CDR3 is TGTGCCAGCAGTTTATTCCCACAGGGATATGGCTACACCTTC.

The chain links TRBV7-2 to TRBJ2-3; weak D call: TRBD1 (6 bases). CDR3 length: 13 amino acids. Germline CDR1 and CDR2: SGHTA and FQGNSA. V was pared by 3 bases and J by 3 bases, with 7 bases between. CDR3 sequence: CASSFTGTDTQYF. Here the CDR3 DNA reads TGTGCCAGCAGCTTTACAGGGACAGATACGCAGTATTTT. Full variable domain (rest looked up from reference TRBV7-2 and TRBJ2-3): GAGVSQSPSNKVTEKGKDVELRCDPISGHTALYWYRQSLGQGLEFLIYFQGNSAPDKSGLPSDRFSAERTGGSVSTLTIQRTQQEDSAVYLCASSFTGTDTQYFGPGTRLTVL.

The rearrangement links TRBV29-1 to TRBJ2-1; D is uncertain. The CDR3 extends over 12 amino acids. V gave up 4 bases and J gave up 8 bases, with 12 bases separating them. Per the germline V gene, CDR1 is SQVTM and CDR2 is ANQGSEA. CDR3 loop: CSVVVINHEQFF. Written as DNA, the CDR3 is TGCAGCGTTGTAGTCATCAACCATGAGCAGTTCTTC.